This T cell receptor (beta chain) emerged from a study of T cell responses to AZD1222 COVID-19 vaccine. Study findings and constraints: Elevations in Spike-specific TCR breadth and depth followed administration of two AZD1222 doses. Clonal diversity was possibly underestimated, and the donors were mostly white British, with more females. Repertoire sampling happened only post peak T cell response.

Comments on this clone: Its antigen is unidentified.

The V and J ends lost 3 bases and 4 bases respectively, with 13 bases between them. The CDR3 totals 14 residues. Germline V lookup: CDR1 SGHTA, CDR2 FQGNSA. TCRdb keeps only in-frame clones here, not all; method: immunoSEQ multiplex PCR. This table holds about 140,000 clones, roughly nine tenths found once. The chain is built from TRBV7-2 and TRBJ2-7; tentative D call: TRBD2 (7 bases). The sample here was peripheral blood, taken on day 0 of AZD1222 vaccination. This TCR came from an adult in good health. The CDR3 coding sequence is TGTGCCAGCAGCTTTGCGGGGAGGGGGTACGAGCAGTACTTC. Its protein product is CASSFAGRGYEQYF.